One and the same sample provided the 29 T cell receptor beta chains below, sequenced in a study of cytomegalovirus exposure and HLA in healthy donors. PCR employed 60 Vbeta and 13 Jbeta primers. Profiling relied on immunoSEQ multiplex PCR, and the TCRdb table lists in-frame clones only, not all of them. The table includes 150,000 to 200,000 clones, approximately 70% detected once. The specimen was PBMCs. These receptor sequences come from a man aged 35 to 55 in good health and CMV-seropositive.

V usage is TRBV4-1 and J usage is TRBJ2-5; TRBD2 matches at 8 bases. The CDR3 contains 15 residues. J gave up 5 bases and V 4 bases, and 9 bases lay outside the gene matches. Germline V gene sequence: CDR1 MGHRA, CDR2 YSYEKL. The CDR3 bases are TGCGCCAGCAGCCCCTGGGGTTCTAGCGGGGAGACCCAGTACTTC. As protein: CASSPWGSSGETQYF.

This chain links TRBV7-8 with TRBJ2-5, with 7 bases fitting TRBD2. The junction had 13 bases not matched to a gene; V was cut back by 10 bases and J by 5 bases. Germline V gene data show CDR1 as SGHVS and CDR2 as FQNEAQ. The CDR3 length is 14 residues. CDR3 sequence reads: CATLLGRGRETQYF. The CDR3 DNA is TGTGCCACACTACTAGGGCGGGGGAGGGAGACCCAGTACTTC.

This clone was seen a few times. V and J are TRBV4-3 and TRBJ2-2; D is possibly TRBD2 (6 bases). CDR1 and CDR2 (germline): LGHNA, YSLEER. The CDR3 spans 16 residues. The germline V and J ends were trimmed by 6 bases and 0 bases, with 14 bases remaining between them. The CDR3 is CASRLGPGANTGELFF. The CDR3 DNA follows: TGCGCCAGCAGACTAGGGCCGGGGGCGAACACCGGGGAGCTGTTTTTT.

This clone was observed a few times. The rearrangement joins TRBV2 to TRBJ2-5, with D maybe TRBD2 (6 bases). Trimming shortened V by 0 bases and J by 6 bases, and 11 bases separated the two germline ends. Germline-derived CDR1 and CDR2 are SNHLY and FYNNEI. This CDR3 has 14 amino acids. CDR3 DNA: TGTGCCAGCAGTGAAGCGGGGGGTAGGAAGACCCAGTACTTC. Protein product: CASSEAGGRKTQYF.

This clone showed up just a few times. CDR3 coding DNA: TGTGCCAGCAGCGGGGGGCCGACAGGGGGGTCCGTTTCGTATTATGGCTACACCTTC. Translating gives CASSGGPTGGSVSYYGYTF. V gene TRBV7-9 combines with J gene TRBJ1-2, with 9 bases aligning to TRBD1. Germline loops: CDR1 SEHNR, CDR2 FQNEAQ (reference sequence). CDR3 size: 19 residues. J was trimmed by 5 bases and V by 5 bases; bases with no gene match: 21.

The sample holds a few counts of this clone. CDR3 sequence (DNA): TGCGCCAGCAGCTTGGATGGCGGGACAGCCCTCGAGCAGTACTTC. Translated, it gives CASSLDGGTALEQYF. The chain combines TRBV5-1 with TRBJ2-5; TRBD1 might be the D (7 bases). Judging by the DNA end, TRBJ2-7 fits better; the J call may be wrong. The CDR3 has 15 residues. Germline V gives CDR1 SGHRS, CDR2 YFSETQ.

The gene calls are TRBV7-9 and TRBJ2-5, with 7 bases lining up with TRBD1. V was clipped by 4 bases and J by 4 bases; unmatched bases: 18. The CDR3 sequence is 18 residues long. CDR1 is SEHNR and CDR2 is FQNEAQ in the germline V gene (reference sequence). For the CDR3, the DNA is TGTGCCAGCAGCTCCGAAACAAGACCAGGACAGGTAGGAGAGACCCAGTACTTC. Translation gives CASSSETRPGQVGETQYF.

The rearrangement links TRBV5-4 to TRBJ2-7, with 8 nucleotides matching TRBD2. V was pared by 0 bases and J by 3 bases, with 2 bases of the junction left unmatched. Germline lookup yields CDR1 SGHNT and CDR2 YYREEE (reference sequence). The CDR3 covers 14 residues. In DNA form, the CDR3 reads TGTGCCAGCAGCTTGGAGGCGGGGGGCTACGAGCAGTACTTC. This encodes CASSLEAGGYEQYF.

This clone was counted between two and nine times. The gene calls are TRBV5-1 and TRBJ2-1, with 8 bases fitting TRBD1. CDR1 and CDR2 (germline): SGHRS, YFSETQ. The CDR3 has 15 residues. Trimming took 3 bases from V and 0 from J; bases not matched to a gene: 2. CDR3 sequence (DNA): TGCGCCAGCAGCTCTCAGGGGGCCTCCTACAATGAGCAGTTCTTC. Translating gives CASSSQGASYNEQFF. The complete variable domain, with remaining parts taken from reference TRBV5-1 and TRBJ2-1, reads KAGVTQTPRYLIKTRGQQVTLSCSPISGHRSVSWYQQTPGQGLQFLFEYFSETQRNKGNFPGRFSGRQFSNSRSEMNVSTLELGDSALYLCASSSQGASYNEQFFGPGTRLTVL.

This clone showed up just once. This chain connects TRBV2 to TRBJ1-2; 7 nucleotides align to TRBD1. The J segment lost 3 bases and the V segment lost 9 bases, leaving 7 bases of the junction unmatched. Per germline, CDR1 SNHLY and CDR2 FYNNEI. The CDR3 has 13 amino acids. CDR3 sequence: CASSGTDYYGYTF. Here the CDR3 DNA reads TGTGCCAGTTCTGGGACAGACTACTATGGCTACACCTTC.

The CDR3 DNA sequence: TGCGCCAGCAGGGTGGGAGAGCGGGGGTTTGAGCAGTTCTTC. This sequence encodes CASRVGERGFEQFF. The V call is TRBV5-1, the J call TRBJ2-1, with TRBD2 matching 8 bases. This CDR3 is built from 14 residues. Germline CDR1 SGHRS, CDR2 YFSETQ. V shed 5 bases, J shed 9 bases, and the junction held 10 bases outside the gene matches.

This clone was counted once. J is TRBJ2-7 and V is TRBV29-1; tentative D call: TRBD1 (6 bases). The V gene's germline CDR1 is SQVTM and CDR2 ANQGSEA. V lost 5 bases, J lost 4 bases, and 12 bases lay in between. The length of the CDR3 is 12 residues. Here the CDR3 reads CSVMTGDYEQYF. Here the CDR3 DNA reads TGCAGCGTTATGACAGGTGATTACGAGCAGTACTTC.

The genes are TRBV27 and TRBJ1-2; D gene ambiguous. The V gene lost 6 bases and the J gene lost 7 bases, with 15 bases spanning the gap. The germline CDR1 and CDR2 sequences are MNHEY and SMNVEV (reference sequence). The CDR3 totals 13 residues. The CDR3 sequence: CASRPDGLCGYTF. The CDR3 DNA is TGTGCCAGCAGGCCCGACGGACTTTGTGGCTACACCTTC.

V is TRBV27 and J is TRBJ2-2; the D gene is possibly TRBD2 (6 bases). The germline V and J ends were trimmed by 7 bases and 8 bases, with 20 bases remaining between them. Per the germline V gene, CDR1 is MNHEY and CDR2 is SMNVEV (reference sequence). The CDR3 loop spans 15 amino acids. The DNA of the CDR3 is TGTGCCAGCACCAAACCCGGGGGACCCCCTGGGGAGCTGTTTTTT. It translates to CASTKPGGPPGELFF.

The chain's CDR3 is CASSLIYRGYEETQYF. The CDR3, as DNA: TGTGCCAGCAGCTTGATTTACAGGGGGTACGAAGAGACCCAGTACTTC. The rearrangement joins TRBV5-4 to TRBJ2-5; 8 positions agree with TRBD1. Germline V lookup: CDR1 SGHNT, CDR2 YYREEE (reference sequence). The CDR3 totals 16 residues. After removal of 1 base from V and 3 bases from J, the junction contained 8 bases not matched to a gene.

The rearrangement joins TRBV6-5 to TRBJ1-5; 9 nucleotides agree with TRBD1. CDR1 and CDR2 (germline): MNHEY, SVGAGI. This CDR3 has 15 residues. The V and J ends lost 3 bases and 4 bases, in that order; junction bases with no gene match: 4. The CDR3 bases are TGTGCCAGCAGTTATGGGACAGGGAAGAATCAGCCCCAGCATTTT. This sequence encodes CASSYGTGKNQPQHF.

The chain joins TRBV29-1 to TRBJ1-5; 8 positions agree with TRBD1. The ends lost 4 bases at V and 9 bases at J; junction bases unmatched: 8. CDR1 is SQVTM, CDR2 ANQGSEA, per germline. This CDR3 has 13 amino acids. The CDR3 loop reads CSVGYQGAGPQHF. CDR3 bases: TGCAGCGTTGGGTATCAGGGGGCAGGGCCCCAGCATTTT.

This clone was picked up a small number of times. The chain uses TRBV7-9 and TRBJ1-5, with 9 bases matching TRBD1. V was pared by 5 bases and J by 6 bases, with 8 bases of the junction left unmatched. Germline V gene data show CDR1 as SEHNR and CDR2 as FQNEAQ (reference sequence). The CDR3 length is 15 residues. CDR3 in DNA: TGTGCCAGCAGCCTAGACTCGGGACAGGGTCAGCCCCAGCATTTT. This sequence encodes CASSLDSGQGQPQHF.

V gene TRBV5-4 combines with J gene TRBJ1-2; TRBD1 agrees at 9 bases. This CDR3 contains 16 residues. V lost 4 bases to trimming and J lost 4 bases; unmatched junction nucleotides: 11. Germline CDR1 SGHNT, CDR2 YYREEE (reference sequence). In DNA form, the CDR3 reads TGTGCCAGCAGCCCCCCCCCGGGACAGGGACCCTATGGCTACACCTTC. It codes for CASSPPPGQGPYGYTF.

CDR3 sequence: CASSQDVGAYEKLFF. CDR3 in DNA: TGCGCCAGCAGCCAAGATGTGGGGGCTTATGAAAAACTGTTTTTT. V is TRBV4-1 and J is TRBJ1-4, with D possibly being TRBD1 (6 bases). The CDR3 loop spans 15 amino acids. Looked up from germline, CDR1 is MGHRA and CDR2 is YSYEKL. Trimming took off 0 bases at V and 6 bases at J, with 11 bases between the two ends.

The CDR3 sequence is CSGQGGNTEAFF. Here the CDR3 DNA reads TGCAGCGGACAGGGGGGGAACACTGAAGCTTTCTTT. The chain recombines TRBV29-1 with TRBJ1-1, with 9 bases that match TRBD1. The J segment lost 1 base and the V segment lost 7 bases, leaving 1 base of the junction unmatched. CDR3 length: 12 residues. Germline-derived CDR1 and CDR2 are SQVTM and ANQGSEA.

This chain connects TRBV7-9 to TRBJ2-5; D unclear. Judging by the DNA end, TRBJ2-7 fits better; the J call may be wrong. Per germline, CDR1 SEHNR and CDR2 FQNEAQ (reference sequence). There are 13 residues in the CDR3. Here the CDR3 reads CASSLGPSYEQYF. The CDR3 DNA reads as TGTGCCAGCAGCTTAGGCCCCTCCTACGAGCAGTACTTC.

The V gene is TRBV13, the J gene TRBJ1-3; no clear D gene. The germline CDR1 and CDR2 sequences are PRHDT and FYEKMQ (reference sequence). This CDR3 is built from 15 residues. Trimming left V 1 base short and J 5 bases short, with 12 bases between. This CDR3 is CASSLVSLSRNTIYF. Written as DNA, the CDR3 is TGTGCCAGCAGCTTAGTGTCTCTAAGTAGAAACACCATATATTTT.

The rearrangement uses TRBV11-2 and TRBJ2-7; D is perhaps TRBD2 (6 bases). The CDR3 is 18 residues long. Trimming removed 1 base from V and 2 bases from J, with 21 bases in between. Germline CDR1 and CDR2: SGHAT and FQNNGV. In DNA form, the CDR3 reads TGTGCCAGCAGCTTAGCCCCCCGGGCGGGGATAAATGCCTACGAGCAGTACTTC. Amino acids: CASSLAPRAGINAYEQYF.

The gene calls are TRBV14 and TRBJ2-7; tentative D call: TRBD2 (5 bases). Germline V gene lookup returns CDR1 SGHDN and CDR2 FVKESK. Deletions cut 0 bases from V and 0 bases from J, with 12 bases between. The CDR3 has 16 residues. CDR3 DNA sequence: TGTGCCAGCAGCCAAGAGTCCCGGGGTCTCTCCTACGAGCAGTACTTC. Protein sequence: CASSQESRGLSYEQYF. The variable domain in full, with the rest retrieved from reference TRBV14 and TRBJ2-7, is EAGVTQFPSHSVIEKGQTVTLRCDPISGHDNLYWYRRVMGKEIKFLLHFVKESKQDESGMPNNRFLAERTGGTYSTLKVQPAELEDSGVYFCASSQESRGLSYEQYFGPGTRLTVT.

The gene calls are TRBV10-3 and TRBJ1-4; D is possibly TRBD1 (5 bases). V was clipped by 0 bases and J by 6 bases, with 20 bases between them. The CDR3 extends over 18 amino acids. CDR1 is ENHRY and CDR2 is SYGVKD in the germline V gene. This CDR3 reads CAISESGAADLPDEKLFF. Here the CDR3 DNA reads TGTGCCATCAGTGAGTCAGGGGCCGCGGACCTACCAGATGAAAAACTGTTTTTT.

This sequence joins TRBV6-1 and TRBJ1-1, with D unclear. The CDR3 sequence is 16 residues long. Trimming took 3 bases from V and 7 from J, leaving 21 bases between them. Germline assignment: CDR1 MNHNS and CDR2 SASEGT. The CDR3 DNA reads as TGTGCCAGCAGTGACAACACTAGACCGGGTCCACTTGAAGCTTTCTTT. It translates to CASSDNTRPGPLEAFF.

Written as DNA, the CDR3 is TGTGCCAGCAGCTTAGGGGCGGGTCGAGGGAACACCGGGGAGCTGTTTTTT. Translated: CASSLGAGRGNTGELFF. The chain carries TRBV7-9 and TRBJ2-2, with D tentatively TRBD2 (5 bases). The V and J ends lost 1 base and 1 base respectively, with 13 bases between them. This CDR3 spans 17 amino acids. Germline V gene data show CDR1 as SEHNR and CDR2 as FQNEAQ (reference sequence).

The V and J genes are TRBV11-2 and TRBJ1-2; D call uncertain. CDR1 is SGHAT and CDR2 is FQNNGV in the germline V gene. Trimming stripped 5 bases from V and 3 bases from J, with 13 bases between. CDR3 length: 14 residues. Here the CDR3 reads CASSRVAGYYGYTF. CDR3 nucleotides: TGTGCCAGCAGCCGCGTGGCGGGGTACTATGGCTACACCTTC. The variable domain in full, completed from reference TRBV11-2 and TRBJ1-2, reads EAGVAQSPRYKIIEKRQSVAFWCNPISGHATLYWYQQILGQGPKLLIQFQNNGVVDDSQLPKDRFSAERLKGVDSTLKIQPAKLEDSAVYLCASSRVAGYYGYTFGSGTRLTVV.